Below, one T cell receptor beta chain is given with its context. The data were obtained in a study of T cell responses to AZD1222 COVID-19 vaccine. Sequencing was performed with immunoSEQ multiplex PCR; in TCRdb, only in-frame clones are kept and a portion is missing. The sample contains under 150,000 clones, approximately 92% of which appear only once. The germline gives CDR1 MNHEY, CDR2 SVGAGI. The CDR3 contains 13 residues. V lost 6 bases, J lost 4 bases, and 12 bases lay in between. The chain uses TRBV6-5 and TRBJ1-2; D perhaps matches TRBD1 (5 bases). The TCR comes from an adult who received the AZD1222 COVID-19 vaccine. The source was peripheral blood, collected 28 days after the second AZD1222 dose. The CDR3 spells CASRPEGSYGYTF. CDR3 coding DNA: TGTGCCAGCAGACCCGAGGGGAGCTATGGCTACACCTTC.